This T cell receptor beta chain was profiled in a study of CD8+CD57+ T cells in acquired aplastic anemia. Overall study: The study obtained an average of roughly 2.9 ug of DNA from sorted CD4+ and CD8+ cells. Approximately 9.9 million reads, on average, were obtained for CD4+ cells from healthy donors.

Study-wide results and caveats: It was found that twenty-nine CD8+ CDR3 sequences were shared between patients and controls. A significant difference in CD8+ Simpson's diversity between patients and controls was not found.

Germline values: CDR1 LNHDA, CDR2 SQIVND (reference sequence). CDR3 length equals 13 residues. V lost 5 bases and J 9 bases, leaving 11 bases between the germline ends. For this clonotype: Its antigen is as yet unknown.

Genomic DNA provided the template from which TCR beta VDJ and CDR3 profiles were obtained. TCRdb reprocessed the reads with MiXCR, giving one entry per CDR3 protein. Counted here are fewer than 100,000 distinct CDR3 sequences, around 42% occurring once; the ten biggest clones make up over 50%. The receptor was derived from a human donor in good health, serving as a control. The sample was sorted CD4+, CD8+, or CD8+CD57+ T cells (not recorded which) from PBMCs. The rearrangement uses TRBV19 and TRBJ1-6; D might be TRBD1 (5 bases). In DNA form, the CDR3 reads TGTGCCAGTAGTCAGGGCGGGGCTTCACCCCTCCACTTT. Translation: CASSQGGASPLHF.